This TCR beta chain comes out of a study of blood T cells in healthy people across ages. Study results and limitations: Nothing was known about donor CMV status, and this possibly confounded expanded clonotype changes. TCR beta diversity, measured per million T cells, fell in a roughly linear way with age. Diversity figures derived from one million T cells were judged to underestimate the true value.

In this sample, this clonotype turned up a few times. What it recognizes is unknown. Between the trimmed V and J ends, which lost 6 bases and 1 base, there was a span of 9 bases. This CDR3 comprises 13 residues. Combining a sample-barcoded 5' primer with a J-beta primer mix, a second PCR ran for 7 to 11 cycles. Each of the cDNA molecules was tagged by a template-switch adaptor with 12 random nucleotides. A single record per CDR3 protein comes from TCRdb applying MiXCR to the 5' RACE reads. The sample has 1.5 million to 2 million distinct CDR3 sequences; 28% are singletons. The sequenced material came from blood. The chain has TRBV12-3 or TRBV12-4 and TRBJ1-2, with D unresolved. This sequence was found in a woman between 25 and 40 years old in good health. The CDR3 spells CASSTQLNYGYTF. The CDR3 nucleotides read TGTGCCAGCAGCACACAACTTAACTATGGCTACACCTTC.